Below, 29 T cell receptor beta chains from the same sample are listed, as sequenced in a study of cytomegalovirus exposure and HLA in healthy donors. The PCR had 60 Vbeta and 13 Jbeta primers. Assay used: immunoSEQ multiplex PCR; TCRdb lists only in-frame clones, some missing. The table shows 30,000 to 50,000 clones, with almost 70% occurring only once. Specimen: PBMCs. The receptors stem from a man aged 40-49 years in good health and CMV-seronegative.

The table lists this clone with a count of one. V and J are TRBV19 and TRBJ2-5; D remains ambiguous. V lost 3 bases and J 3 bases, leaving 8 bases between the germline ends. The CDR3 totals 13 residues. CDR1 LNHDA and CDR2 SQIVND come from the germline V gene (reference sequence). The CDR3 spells CASSMGRKETQYF. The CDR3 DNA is TGTGCCAGTAGTATGGGCCGGAAAGAGACCCAGTACTTC.

Here the CDR3 DNA reads TGTGCCTGGAGGGACAGGGATTTAGCCAAAAACATTCAGTACTTC. It translates to CAWRDRDLAKNIQYF. This chain connects TRBV30 to TRBJ2-4; 8 bases fit TRBD1. V was pared by 3 bases and J by 0 bases, with 4 bases of the junction left unmatched. Looked up from germline, CDR1 is GTSNPN and CDR2 is SVGIG (reference sequence). This CDR3 has 15 amino acids.

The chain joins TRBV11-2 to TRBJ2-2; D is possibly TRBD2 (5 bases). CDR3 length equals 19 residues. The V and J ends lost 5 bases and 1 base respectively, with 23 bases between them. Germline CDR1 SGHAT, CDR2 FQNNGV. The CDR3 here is CASSPLSPRRTVNTGELFF. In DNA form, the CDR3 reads TGTGCCAGCAGCCCCCTCTCACCCCGACGGACTGTGAACACCGGGGAGCTGTTTTTT.

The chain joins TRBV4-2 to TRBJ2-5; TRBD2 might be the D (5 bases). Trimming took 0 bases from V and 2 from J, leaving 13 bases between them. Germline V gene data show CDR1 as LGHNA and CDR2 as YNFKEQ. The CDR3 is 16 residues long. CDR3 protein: CASSQDASRRQETQYF. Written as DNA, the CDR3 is TGTGCCAGCAGCCAAGATGCTAGTCGGAGGCAAGAGACCCAGTACTTC.

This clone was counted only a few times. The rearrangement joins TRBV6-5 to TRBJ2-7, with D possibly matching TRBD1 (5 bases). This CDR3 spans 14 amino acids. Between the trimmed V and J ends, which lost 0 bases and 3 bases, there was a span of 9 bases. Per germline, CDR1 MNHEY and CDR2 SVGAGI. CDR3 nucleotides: TGTGCCAGCAGTTACTCGGCAGGGCGCTACGAGCAGTACTTC. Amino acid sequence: CASSYSAGRYEQYF.

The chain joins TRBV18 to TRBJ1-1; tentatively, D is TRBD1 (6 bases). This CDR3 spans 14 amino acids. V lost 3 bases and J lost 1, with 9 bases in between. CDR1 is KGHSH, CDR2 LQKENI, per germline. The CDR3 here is CASSPTTGNTEAFF. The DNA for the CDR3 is TGTGCCAGCTCACCTACGACAGGGAACACTGAAGCTTTCTTT.

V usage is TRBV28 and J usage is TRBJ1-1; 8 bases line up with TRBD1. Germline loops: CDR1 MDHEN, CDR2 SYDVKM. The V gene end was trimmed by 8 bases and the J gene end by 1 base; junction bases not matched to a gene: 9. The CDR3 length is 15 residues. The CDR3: CASQLSTGGNTEAFF. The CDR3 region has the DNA TGTGCCAGCCAGTTAAGTACAGGGGGGAACACTGAAGCTTTCTTT.

The CDR3 spells CASSTGEDGYTF. The DNA for the CDR3 is TGTGCCAGCAGTACAGGGGAGGATGGCTACACCTTC. The chain employs TRBV6-5 and TRBJ1-2; 7 positions agree with TRBD1. The germline V gene has CDR1 MNHEY and CDR2 SVGAGI. This CDR3 spans 12 amino acids. Germline trimming cut 5 bases from V and 6 bases from J; bases unmatched to any gene: 3.

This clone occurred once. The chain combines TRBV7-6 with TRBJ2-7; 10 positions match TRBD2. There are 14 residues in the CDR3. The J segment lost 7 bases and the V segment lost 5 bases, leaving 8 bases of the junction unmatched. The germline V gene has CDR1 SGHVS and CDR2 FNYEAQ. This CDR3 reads CASSPLAGESEQYF. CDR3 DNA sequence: TGTGCCAGCAGCCCGCTAGCGGGGGAAAGTGAGCAGTACTTC.

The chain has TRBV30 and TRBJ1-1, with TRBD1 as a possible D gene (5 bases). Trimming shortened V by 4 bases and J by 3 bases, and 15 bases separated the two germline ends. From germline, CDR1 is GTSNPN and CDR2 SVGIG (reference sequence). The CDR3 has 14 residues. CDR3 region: CAWTRQKRDTEAFF. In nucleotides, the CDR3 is TGTGCCTGGACCCGACAGAAAAGGGACACTGAAGCTTTCTTT.

The CDR3 loop is CASRQLGTGLAFF. The DNA for the CDR3 is TGTGCCAGCAGACAACTCGGGACAGGCTTAGCTTTCTTT. This chain joins TRBV6-5 and TRBJ1-1; 8 bases map to TRBD1. Per the germline V gene, CDR1 is MNHEY and CDR2 is SVGAGI. This CDR3 is 13 amino acids long. V was pared by 6 bases and J by 10 bases, with 10 bases of the junction left unmatched.

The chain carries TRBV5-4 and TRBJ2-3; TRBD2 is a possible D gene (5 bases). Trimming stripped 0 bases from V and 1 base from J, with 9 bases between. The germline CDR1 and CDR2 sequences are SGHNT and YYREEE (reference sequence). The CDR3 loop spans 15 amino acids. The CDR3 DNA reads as TGTGCCAGCAGCTTGGCCCTCGGGGGCACAGATACGCAGTATTTT. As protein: CASSLALGGTDTQYF.

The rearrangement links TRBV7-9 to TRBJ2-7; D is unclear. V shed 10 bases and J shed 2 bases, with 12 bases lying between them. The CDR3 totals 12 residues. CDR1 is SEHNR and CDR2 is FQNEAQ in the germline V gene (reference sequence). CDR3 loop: CAIQTSTYEQYF. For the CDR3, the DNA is TGTGCCATCCAGACATCAACCTACGAGCAGTACTTC.

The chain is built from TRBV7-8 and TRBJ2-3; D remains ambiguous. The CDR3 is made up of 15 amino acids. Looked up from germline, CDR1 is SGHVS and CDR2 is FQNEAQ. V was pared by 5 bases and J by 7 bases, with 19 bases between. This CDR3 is CASSGQYMNPNTQYF. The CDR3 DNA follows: TGTGCCAGCAGCGGGCAGTACATGAACCCTAATACGCAGTATTTT.

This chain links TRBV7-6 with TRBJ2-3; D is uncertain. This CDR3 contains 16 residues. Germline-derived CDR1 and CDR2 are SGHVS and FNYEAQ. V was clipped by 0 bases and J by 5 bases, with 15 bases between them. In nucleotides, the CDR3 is TGTGCCAGCAGCTTAGCGGCTAGATCCACAAGAGATACGCAGTATTTT. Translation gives CASSLAARSTRDTQYF.

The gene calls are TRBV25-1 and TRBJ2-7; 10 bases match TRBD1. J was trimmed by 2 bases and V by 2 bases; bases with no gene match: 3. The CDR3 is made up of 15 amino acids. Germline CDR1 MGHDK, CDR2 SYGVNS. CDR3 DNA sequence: TGTGCCAGCAGTGAACATGGACAGGGGGCCTACGAGCAGTACTTC. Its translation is CASSEHGQGAYEQYF.

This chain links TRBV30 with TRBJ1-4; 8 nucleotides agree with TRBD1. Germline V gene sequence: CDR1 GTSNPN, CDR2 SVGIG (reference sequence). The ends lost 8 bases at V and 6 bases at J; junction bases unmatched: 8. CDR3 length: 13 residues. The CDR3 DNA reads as TGTGCCATCTCAGGGGGCTTGGATGAAAAACTGTTTTTT. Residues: CAISGGLDEKLFF.

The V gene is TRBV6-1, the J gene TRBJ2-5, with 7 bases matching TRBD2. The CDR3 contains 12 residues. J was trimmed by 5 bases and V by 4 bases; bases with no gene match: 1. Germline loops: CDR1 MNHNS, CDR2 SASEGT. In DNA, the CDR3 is TGTGCCAGCAGTGGGGGAGGGGAGACCCAGTACTTC. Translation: CASSGGGETQYF.

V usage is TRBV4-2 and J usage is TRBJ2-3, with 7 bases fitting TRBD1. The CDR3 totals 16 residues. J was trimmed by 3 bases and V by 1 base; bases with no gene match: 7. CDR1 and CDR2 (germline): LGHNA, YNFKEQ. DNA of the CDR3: TGTGCCAGCAGCCAAGCGATGGACAGGTCAACAGATACGCAGTATTTT. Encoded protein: CASSQAMDRSTDTQYF.

The CDR3 nucleotides read TGTGCCAGCAGCCACCGGACTAGCGGGGGCCGTAGCTCCTACGAGCAGTACTTC. Its translation: CASSHRTSGGRSSYEQYF. The rearrangement joins TRBV4-2 to TRBJ2-7; 13 bases agree with TRBD2. The ends lost 3 bases at V and 0 bases at J; junction bases unmatched: 8. The germline CDR1 and CDR2 sequences are LGHNA and YNFKEQ. CDR3 length: 18 amino acids.

The CDR3 region is CASSVGQGGYEQYF. CDR3 sequence (DNA): TGTGCCAGCAGTGTTGGACAGGGAGGCTACGAGCAGTACTTC. The chain uses TRBV6-5 and TRBJ2-7, with 8 bases that match TRBD1. Germline V CDR1 and CDR2: MNHEY, SVGAGI. The CDR3 is 14 residues long. The trim removed 5 bases at V and 3 bases at J, leaving 6 bases unmatched.

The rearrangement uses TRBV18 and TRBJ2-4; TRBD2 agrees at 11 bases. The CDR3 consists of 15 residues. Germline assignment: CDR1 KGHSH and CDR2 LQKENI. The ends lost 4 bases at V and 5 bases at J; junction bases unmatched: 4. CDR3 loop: CASSLLLAGENIQYF. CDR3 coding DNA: TGTGCCAGCTCACTACTACTAGCGGGGGAAAACATTCAGTACTTC.

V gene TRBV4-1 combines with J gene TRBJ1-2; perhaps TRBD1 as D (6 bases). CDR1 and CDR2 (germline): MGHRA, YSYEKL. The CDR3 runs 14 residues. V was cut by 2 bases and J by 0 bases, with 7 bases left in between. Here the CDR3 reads CASSQQGTNYGYTF. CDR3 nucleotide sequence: TGCGCCAGCAGCCAACAGGGGACTAACTATGGCTACACCTTC.

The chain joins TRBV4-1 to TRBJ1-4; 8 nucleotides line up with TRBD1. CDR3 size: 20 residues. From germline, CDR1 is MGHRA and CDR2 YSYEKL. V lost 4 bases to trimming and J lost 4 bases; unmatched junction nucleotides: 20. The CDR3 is CASSLRKTDRDFQNNEKLFF. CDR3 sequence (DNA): TGCGCCAGCAGCCTACGAAAGACGGACAGGGACTTTCAGAATAATGAAAAACTGTTTTTT.

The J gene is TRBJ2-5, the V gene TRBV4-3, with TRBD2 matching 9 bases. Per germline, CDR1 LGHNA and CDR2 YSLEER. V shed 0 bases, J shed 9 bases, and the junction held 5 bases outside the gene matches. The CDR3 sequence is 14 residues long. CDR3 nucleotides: TGCGCCAGCAGCCAAGAAGGATCTAGCGGGGCCCAGTACTTC. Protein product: CASSQEGSSGAQYF.

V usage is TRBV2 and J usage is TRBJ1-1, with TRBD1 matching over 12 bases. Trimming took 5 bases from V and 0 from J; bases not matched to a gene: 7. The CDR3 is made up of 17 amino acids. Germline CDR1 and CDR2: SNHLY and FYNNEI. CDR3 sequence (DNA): TGTGCCAGCAGTAACCGGGACAGGGGGCACATGAACACTGAAGCTTTCTTT. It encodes CASSNRDRGHMNTEAFF.

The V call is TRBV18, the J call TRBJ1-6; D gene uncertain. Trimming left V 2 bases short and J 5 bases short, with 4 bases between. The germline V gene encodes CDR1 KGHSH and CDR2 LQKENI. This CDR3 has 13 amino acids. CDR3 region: CASSPADNSPLHF. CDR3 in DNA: TGTGCCAGCTCACCAGCGGATAATTCACCCCTCCACTTT.

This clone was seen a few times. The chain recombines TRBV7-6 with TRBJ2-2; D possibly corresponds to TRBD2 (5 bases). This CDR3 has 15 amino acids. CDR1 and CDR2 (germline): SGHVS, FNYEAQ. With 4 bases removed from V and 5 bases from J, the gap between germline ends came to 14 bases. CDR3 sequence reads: CASSSASFNTGELFF. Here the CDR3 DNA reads TGTGCCAGCAGCTCGGCTAGCTTCAATACCGGGGAGCTGTTTTTT.

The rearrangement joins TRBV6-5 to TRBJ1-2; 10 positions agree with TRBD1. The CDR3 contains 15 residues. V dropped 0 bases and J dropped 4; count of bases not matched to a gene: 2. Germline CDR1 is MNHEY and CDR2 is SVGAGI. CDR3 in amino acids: CASSYSTGGSYGYTF. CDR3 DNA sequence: TGTGCCAGCAGTTACTCGACAGGGGGCAGCTATGGCTACACCTTC.